This TCR beta chain originates from a study of Graves' ophthalmopathy and Graves' hyperthyroidism. About the study: Peripheral blood (taken before any treatment) was collected at initial diagnosis.

Amplified TCR beta CDR3 regions were obtained using RNA transcripts as template. HTBI-primed RT-PCR formed the first round, and a multiplex PCR formed the second. From the multiplex PCR reads, TCRdb called clonotypes with MiXCR, one entry per CDR3 protein. In the table there are approximately 210,000 distinct CDR3 sequences, about 22% of which are singletons. Sample: peripheral blood. This clonotype originated in a woman aged 45-65 years with Graves' ophthalmopathy.

Here the CDR3 DNA reads TGTGCCACCAGTGATACTCGCCGGAACCAAGAGACCCAGTACTTC. Translated: CATSDTRRNQETQYF. The chain carries TRBV24-1 and TRBJ2-5, with D uncertain. The CDR3 covers 15 residues. The germline V gene has CDR1 KGHDR and CDR2 SFDVKD. V was trimmed by 3 bases and J by 0 bases, leaving 10 bases between them.